This section outlines one TCR beta chain sequence together with its context. Its antigen is unknown. The PBMCs used were ones drawn from 9.5 to 10 ml of fresh peripheral blood. This sample was taken from a study of Graves' ophthalmopathy and Graves' hyperthyroidism. Whole-study context: Peripheral blood was gathered at the point of initial diagnosis, before any treatment started. Regarding the study as a whole: Classification of ophthalmopathy versus stable hyperthyroidism by a 13-signature model yielded around 88% sensitivity and approximately 80% specificity.

Amplified TCR beta CDR3 regions were obtained using RNA transcripts as template. First-round RT-PCR used HTBI primers; second-round multiplex PCR followed. TCRdb processed the multiplex PCR reads anew with MiXCR; each CDR3 protein has one entry. The table lists some 750,000 distinct CDR3 sequences, approximately 40% of them singletons. Deletions cut 6 bases from V and 0 bases from J, with 15 bases between. The germline CDR1 and CDR2 sequences are SGHTA and FQGNSA. This CDR3 region has 15 residues. The sequence was collected from an adult man with Graves' ophthalmopathy. The specimen sequenced was peripheral blood. The chain carries TRBV7-2 and TRBJ2-7; D may be TRBD1 or TRBD2 (5 bases each). CDR3 loop: CASSLMGVSSYEQYF. CDR3 DNA sequence: TGTGCCAGCAGTTTAATGGGGGTGAGCTCCTACGAGCAGTACTTC.